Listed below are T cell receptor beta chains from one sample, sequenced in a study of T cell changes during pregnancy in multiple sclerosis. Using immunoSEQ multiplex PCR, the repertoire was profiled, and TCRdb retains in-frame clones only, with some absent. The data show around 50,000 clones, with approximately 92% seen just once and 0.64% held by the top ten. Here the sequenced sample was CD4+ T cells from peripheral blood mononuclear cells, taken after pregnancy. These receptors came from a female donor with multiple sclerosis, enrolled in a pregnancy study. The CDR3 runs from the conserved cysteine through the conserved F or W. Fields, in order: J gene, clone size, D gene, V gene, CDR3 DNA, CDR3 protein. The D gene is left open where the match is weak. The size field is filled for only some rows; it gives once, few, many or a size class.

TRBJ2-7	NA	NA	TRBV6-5	TGTGCCAGCAGAACCGACAGCTACGAGCAGTACTTC	CASRTDSYEQYF
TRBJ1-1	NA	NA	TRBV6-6	TGTGCCAGCAGTCCGGGTAACACTGAAGCTTTCTTT	CASSPGNTEAFF
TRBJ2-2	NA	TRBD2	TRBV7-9	TGTGCCAGCAGGTCAACTAGCGGGGCGAACACCGGGGAGCTGTTTTTT	CASRSTSGANTGELFF
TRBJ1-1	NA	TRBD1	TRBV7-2	TGTGCCAGCAGCCGACAGGGATCAACCTACACTGAAGCTTTCTTT	CASSRQGSTYTEAFF
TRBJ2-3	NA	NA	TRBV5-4	TGTGCCAGCAGCCCCGGGGGGCCAAGCACAGATACGCAGTATTTT	CASSPGGPSTDTQYF
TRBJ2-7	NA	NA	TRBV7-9	TGTGCCAGCAGCCTAGTGGGAGGGGGGAACGAGCAGTACTTC	CASSLVGGGNEQYF
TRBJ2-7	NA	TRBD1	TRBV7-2	TGTGCCAGCAGCCCGAGGACAGGGTTTAGCGACGAGCAGTACTTC	CASSPRTGFSDEQYF
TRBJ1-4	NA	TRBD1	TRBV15	TGTGCCACCAGCAGTCCGCGACAGGGAGCAACTAATGAAAAACTGTTTTTT	CATSSPRQGATNEKLFF
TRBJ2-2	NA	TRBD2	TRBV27	TGTGCCAGCAGTCCTCTTAGCGGGGGGAACACCGGGGAGCTGTTTTTT	CASSPLSGGNTGELFF
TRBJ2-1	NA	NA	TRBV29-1	TGCAGCGTTGGCGAGATTGAGCAGTTCTTC	CSVGEIEQFF
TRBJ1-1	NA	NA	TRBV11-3	TGTGCCAGCAGCTTCGGACAGCAGAACACTGAAGCTTTCTTT	CASSFGQQNTEAFF
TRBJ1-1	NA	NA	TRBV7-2	TGTGCCAGCAGCTTAGGACAGATTAACACTGAAGCTTTCTTT	CASSLGQINTEAFF
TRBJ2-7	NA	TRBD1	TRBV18	TGTGCCAGCTCGGTCCGGGACAGGAGCTTGGACGAGCAGTACTTC	CASSVRDRSLDEQYF
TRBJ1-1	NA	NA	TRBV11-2	TGTGCCAGCAGCTTAGGAGCGAACACTGAAGCTTTCTTT	CASSLGANTEAFF
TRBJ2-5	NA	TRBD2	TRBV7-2	TGTGCCAGCAGCTTAATCGCAGCGGGGGGGCCGGTAGAGACCCAGTACTTC	CASSLIAAGGPVETQYF
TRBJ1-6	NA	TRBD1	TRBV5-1	TGCGCCAGCAGCTTGGCCCGGGGACAGGGATATTCACCCCTCCACTTT	CASSLARGQGYSPLHF
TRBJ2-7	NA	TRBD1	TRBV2	TGTGCCAGCAGTGTACTTCCGGGACAGGGGTCATACGAGCAGTACTTC	CASSVLPGQGSYEQYF
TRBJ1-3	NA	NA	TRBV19	TGTGCCAGTAGTGGGGCGGCAAATCTGTCGCCTGGAAACACCATATATTTT	CASSGAANLSPGNTIYF
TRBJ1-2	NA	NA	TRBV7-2	TGTGCCAGCAGCTTGACAGGTTATGGCTACACCTTC	CASSLTGYGYTF
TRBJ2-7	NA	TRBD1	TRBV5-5	TGTGCCAGCAGCTTGGCGGGGACAGATCACTACGAGCAGTACTTC	CASSLAGTDHYEQYF
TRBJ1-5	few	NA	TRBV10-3	TGTGCCATCAGTGAGGGGAGCCCCAATCAGCCCCAGCATTTT	CAISEGSPNQPQHF
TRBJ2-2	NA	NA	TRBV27	TGTGCCAGCAGTTTCTTCGGCGCCGCCGGGGCCGGGGAGCTGTTTTTT	CASSFFGAAGAGELFF
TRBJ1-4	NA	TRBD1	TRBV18	TGTGCCAGCTCACCGAGGACAGGGAATGAAAAACTGTTTTTT	CASSPRTGNEKLFF
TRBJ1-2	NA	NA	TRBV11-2	TGTGCCAGCAGCTTAGATGGGGAGTCAGGTCGTGGCTACACCTTC	CASSLDGESGRGYTF